The entry below describes one T cell receptor (beta chain). What it binds is unknown. This specimen comes from a study of T cell responses to AZD1222 COVID-19 vaccine. General study findings and limits: There were mostly white British donors and more females than males, and clonal diversity was possibly underestimated. After the peak T cell response, and only then, were repertoires sampled. Baseline antibody screening turned up just a handful of seropositive AZD1222 recipients.

Repertoires were generated with immunoSEQ multiplex PCR, while TCRdb's copy carries only in-frame clones and drops some. The sample holds more than 100,000 clones; 85% are singletons and the top ten take 6.5% to 8.5%. CDR1 is GTSNPN, CDR2 SVGIG, per germline (reference sequence). The ends were cut back, 8 bases at V and 0 bases at J, with 13 bases in the middle. There are 14 residues in the CDR3. Sequencing was performed on peripheral blood, taken 28 days after the second dose of the MenACWY control vaccine. The chain uses TRBV30 and TRBJ2-2, with D possibly TRBD2 on 6 matching bases. The clonotype was recovered from an adult who received the MenACWY meningococcal vaccine as a control. Here the CDR3 reads CAGRGLTNTGELFF. CDR3 nucleotide sequence: TGTGCCGGAAGGGGACTTACGAACACCGGGGAGCTGTTTTTT.